This passage covers 32 T cell receptor beta chains from one sample sequenced in a study of cytomegalovirus exposure and HLA in healthy donors. 13 Jbeta primers and 60 Vbeta primers were used for the PCR. Clones were read by immunoSEQ multiplex PCR, and TCRdb kept only the in-frame ones, dropping some. The table lists roughly 130,000 clones, 80% of them singletons. Sequenced input: PBMCs. These receptor sequences come from a man in his forties in good health and CMV-seronegative.

This clone was seen once. This chain uses TRBV5-6 with TRBJ2-5, with D possibly being TRBD2 (7 bases). The CDR3 covers 14 residues. CDR1 and CDR2 (germline): SGHDT, YYEEEE. V was trimmed by 4 bases and J by 2 bases, leaving 12 bases between them. CDR3 sequence (DNA): TGTGCCAGCAGCCTACAGGGAGGGCAAGAGACCCAGTACTTC. Protein sequence: CASSLQGGQETQYF.

J is TRBJ2-7 and V is TRBV18; no definite D call. The CDR3 contains 13 residues. CDR1 is KGHSH, CDR2 LQKENI, per germline. Trimming cost V 3 bases and J 1 base, with 7 bases left between them. The CDR3 sequence: CASSPTRSYEQYF. In DNA form, the CDR3 reads TGTGCCAGCTCACCCACAAGATCCTACGAGCAGTACTTC.

This clone was seen a single time. This chain joins TRBV4-1 and TRBJ2-3; 9 positions match TRBD1. This CDR3 has 15 amino acids. V shed 4 bases, J shed 5 bases, and the junction held 7 bases outside the gene matches. CDR1 is MGHRA, CDR2 YSYEKL, per germline. The CDR3 DNA is TGCGCCAGCAGCCCCGGGACAGGGTATTTAGATACGCAGTATTTT. This translates into CASSPGTGYLDTQYF.

The V call is TRBV27, the J call TRBJ1-4, with TRBD1 matching 7 bases. V dropped 7 bases and J dropped 0; count of bases not matched to a gene: 11. The CDR3 is 17 residues long. Germline V CDR1 and CDR2: MNHEY, SMNVEV (reference sequence). CDR3 DNA: TGTGCCAGCACCCTTGGACAGGTCGTTGCAACTAATGAAAAACTGTTTTTT. Protein sequence: CASTLGQVVATNEKLFF. Together with reference TRBV27 and TRBJ1-4, the CDR3 gives the full variable domain: EAQVTQNPRYLITVTGKKLTVTCSQNMNHEYMSWYRQDPGLGLRQIYYSMNVEVTDKGDVPEGYKVSRKEKRNFPLILESPSPNQTSLYFCASTLGQVVATNEKLFFGSGTQLSVL.

V and J are TRBV2 and TRBJ1-5, with unresolved D. V gave up 4 bases and J gave up 2 bases, with 9 bases separating them. Germline CDR1 is SNHLY and CDR2 is FYNNEI. CDR3 length: 14 residues. The CDR3 loop is CASSGSGGNQPQHF. CDR3 nucleotides: TGTGCCAGCAGTGGGTCCGGGGGCAATCAGCCCCAGCATTTT.

The rearrangement uses TRBV6-5 and TRBJ2-7; D remains ambiguous. Germline CDR1 is MNHEY and CDR2 is SVGAGI. Trimming cost V 7 bases and J 3 bases, with 13 bases left between them. The CDR3 consists of 13 residues. The CDR3 region is CASTSFGLYEQYF. In DNA, the CDR3 is TGTGCCAGCACCTCCTTTGGGCTCTACGAGCAGTACTTC.

V usage is TRBV5-1 and J usage is TRBJ1-4, with TRBD1 identical over 8 bases. J was trimmed by 8 bases and V by 4 bases; bases with no gene match: 19. The CDR3 is 18 residues long. Looked up from germline, CDR1 is SGHRS and CDR2 is YFSETQ. CDR3 in DNA: TGCGCCAGCAGCCTGGTCCCGACAGGGGATAAGGGGTCGGAAAAACTGTTTTTT. Translating gives CASSLVPTGDKGSEKLFF.

This chain joins TRBV7-2 and TRBJ2-7; TRBD1 matches 7 bases. V was clipped by 5 bases and J by 2 bases; unmatched bases: 6. This CDR3 spans 14 amino acids. Germline V gives CDR1 SGHTA, CDR2 FQGNSA. The CDR3 DNA follows: TGTGCCAGCAGCCCATCGGGGACAGCCTACGAGCAGTACTTC. It yields the protein CASSPSGTAYEQYF.

The gene calls are TRBV25-1 and TRBJ2-6; D uncertain. The CDR3 runs 12 residues. Trimming cost V 6 bases and J 3 bases, with 3 bases left between them. CDR1 MGHDK and CDR2 SYGVNS come from the germline V gene. In nucleotides, the CDR3 is TGTGCCAGCAGCGTTGGGGCCAACGTCCTGACTTTC. Protein sequence: CASSVGANVLTF.

V and J are TRBV28 and TRBJ2-2, with a possible D match to TRBD2 (6 bases). The germline V gene encodes CDR1 MDHEN and CDR2 SYDVKM. This CDR3 comprises 13 residues. With 6 bases removed from V and 6 bases from J, the gap between germline ends came to 11 bases. Here the CDR3 reads CASSTGGAGELFF. In DNA form, the CDR3 reads TGTGCCAGCAGCACAGGAGGGGCCGGGGAGCTGTTTTTT.

This sequence joins TRBV18 and TRBJ2-7; TRBD1 aligns across 7 bases. The V segment lost 0 bases and the J segment 8 bases; nucleotides outside the gene matches: 10. The CDR3 totals 15 residues. The V gene's germline CDR1 is KGHSH and CDR2 LQKENI. CDR3 bases: TGTGCCAGCTCACCACCTTGGGACAGCCCGGTTAAGCAGTACTTC. Translating gives CASSPPWDSPVKQYF. The full variable domain, its missing parts supplied by reference TRBV18 and TRBJ2-7, is NAGVMQNPRHLVRRRGQEARLRCSPMKGHSHVYWYRQLPEEGLKFMVYLQKENIIDESGMPKERFSAEFPKEGPSILRIQQVVRGDSAAYFCASSPPWDSPVKQYFGPGTRLTVT.

V gene TRBV5-1 combines with J gene TRBJ2-5, with D possibly matching TRBD1 (6 bases). Germline V CDR1 and CDR2: SGHRS, YFSETQ. The CDR3 loop spans 13 amino acids. Trimming cost V 2 bases and J 4 bases, with 9 bases left between them. The CDR3 protein is CASSFSGVETQYF. CDR3 coding DNA: TGCGCCAGCAGCTTCTCAGGGGTAGAGACCCAGTACTTC.

The chain employs TRBV30 and TRBJ1-5, with a possible D match to TRBD1 (5 bases). CDR1 and CDR2 (germline): GTSNPN, SVGIG (reference sequence). This CDR3 comprises 15 residues. Trimming took 0 bases from V and 2 from J, leaving 11 bases between them. CDR3 nucleotides: TGTGCCTGGAGTGTCGGGGGTGGTGGCAATCAGCCCCAGCATTTT. Amino acid sequence: CAWSVGGGGNQPQHF.

The rearrangement joins TRBV5-1 to TRBJ2-7; 8 bases are a match to TRBD2. The CDR3 spans 14 residues. Germline V gene data show CDR1 as SGHRS and CDR2 as YFSETQ. With V trimmed by 4 bases and J by 3 bases, 6 bases remained unmatched. The CDR3 protein is CASSDGTSGYEQYF. CDR3 coding DNA: TGCGCCAGCAGCGACGGGACTAGTGGCTACGAGCAGTACTTC.

The rearrangement links TRBV14 to TRBJ2-6; D gene unclear. V was trimmed by 1 base and J by 11 bases, leaving 18 bases between them. This CDR3 is 16 amino acids long. The germline CDR1 and CDR2 sequences are SGHDN and FVKESK. CDR3 coding DNA: TGTGCCAGCAGCCAAGCCCAAGGCGGCCGCAACGACGTCCTGACTTTC. It encodes CASSQAQGGRNDVLTF.

The chain employs TRBV6-5 and TRBJ1-1; the D gene is possibly TRBD1 (6 bases). V was clipped by 2 bases and J by 10 bases, with 14 bases between them. The germline V gene encodes CDR1 MNHEY and CDR2 SVGAGI. CDR3 length equals 13 residues. CDR3 loop: CASSYQGSSRAFF. CDR3 bases: TGTGCCAGCAGTTACCAGGGGTCCTCCCGAGCTTTCTTT.

The table lists this clone with a few counts. The chain combines TRBV7-3 with TRBJ1-1; possibly TRBD1 for D (5 bases). The CDR3 sequence is 15 residues long. Trimming took 5 bases from V and 4 from J, leaving 17 bases between them. In germline, CDR1 is SGHTA, CDR2 FQGTGA. CDR3 protein: CASSPSGRAPTEAFF. CDR3 DNA sequence: TGTGCCAGCAGCCCCTCAGGCAGGGCTCCCACTGAAGCTTTCTTT.

This chain links TRBV5-4 with TRBJ2-5; TRBD2 matches 8 bases. After removal of 6 bases from V and 1 base from J, the junction contained 11 bases not matched to a gene. From germline, CDR1 is SGHNT and CDR2 YYREEE (reference sequence). This CDR3 is built from 16 residues. In nucleotides, the CDR3 is TGTGCCAGCACCCTGGCGGGGGGCGGTTTCCAAGAGACCCAGTACTTC. Encoded protein: CASTLAGGGFQETQYF.

The chain couples TRBV28 to TRBJ1-5; 9 bases map to TRBD1. CDR3 length equals 14 residues. Germline V CDR1 and CDR2: MDHEN, SYDVKM. V lost 7 bases to trimming and J lost 2 bases; unmatched junction nucleotides: 3. In DNA form, the CDR3 reads TGTGCCAGCACGCACAGGGGGCGCAATCAGCCCCAGCATTTT. This gives the protein CASTHRGRNQPQHF.

The chain combines TRBV2 with TRBJ2-7; D perhaps matches TRBD2 (5 bases). Trimming pared 3 bases from V and 5 bases from J, leaving 14 bases between. The CDR3 length is 14 residues. Germline V gene lookup returns CDR1 SNHLY and CDR2 FYNNEI. Here the CDR3 reads CASSEASVGDEQYF. For the CDR3, the DNA is TGTGCCAGCAGTGAGGCTAGTGTCGGGGACGAGCAGTACTTC.

The chain uses TRBV5-1 and TRBJ2-3; D gene unclear. Germline V lookup: CDR1 SGHRS, CDR2 YFSETQ. This CDR3 contains 14 residues. The germline V and J ends were trimmed by 0 bases and 2 bases, with 7 bases remaining between them. DNA for the CDR3: TGCGCCAGCAGCTTGGACAGATCCACAGATACGCAGTATTTT. Translating gives CASSLDRSTDTQYF.

The V call is TRBV19, the J call TRBJ2-7, with D perhaps matching TRBD2 (5 bases). This CDR3 comprises 15 residues. Germline CDR1 reads LNHDA; CDR2 reads SQIVND (reference sequence). Trimming stripped 5 bases from V and 5 bases from J, with 19 bases between. The CDR3 here is CASSEAGLTRDEQYF. In DNA, the CDR3 is TGTGCCAGTAGTGAGGCTGGACTCACTAGGGACGAGCAGTACTTC.

V gene TRBV9 combines with J gene TRBJ1-3; maybe TRBD1 (5 bases). CDR3 size: 14 residues. V lost 1 base and J lost 3, with 8 bases in between. Germline V gene data show CDR1 as SGDLS and CDR2 as YYNGEE. The CDR3, as DNA: TGTGCCAGCAGCGTATCAGGGTTTGGAAACACCATATATTTT. Its translation: CASSVSGFGNTIYF.

The chain has TRBV9 and TRBJ1-6; D is unclear. CDR1 is SGDLS, CDR2 YYNGEE, per germline. V was trimmed by 0 bases and J by 5 bases, leaving 6 bases between them. The CDR3 is 14 residues long. For the CDR3, the DNA is TGTGCCAGCAGCGTAGCTCTTCATAATTCACCCCTCCACTTT. Translated: CASSVALHNSPLHF.

The chain couples TRBV7-6 to TRBJ2-7; a possible D gene is TRBD1 (6 bases). The CDR3 consists of 16 residues. The V end was cut by 1 base, the J end by 2 bases, with 15 bases between. Germline loops: CDR1 SGHVS, CDR2 FNYEAQ. The CDR3 region is CASSLGTFRGPYEQYF. The DNA for the CDR3 is TGTGCCAGCAGCTTAGGCACCTTCAGGGGTCCCTACGAGCAGTACTTC.

The gene calls are TRBV28 and TRBJ2-7, with 7 bases fitting TRBD2. The CDR3 runs to 16 residues. V was clipped by 6 bases and J by 2 bases; unmatched bases: 13. Germline V gene lookup returns CDR1 MDHEN and CDR2 SYDVKM. CDR3: CASRTGGPTPTYEQYF. The CDR3 nucleotides read TGTGCCAGCAGGACGGGGGGACCAACCCCTACCTACGAGCAGTACTTC.

The rearrangement joins TRBV28 to TRBJ2-7, with TRBD2 as a possible D gene (6 bases). Trimming shortened V by 3 bases and J by 6 bases, and 18 bases separated the two germline ends. The CDR3 loop spans 15 amino acids. CDR1 MDHEN and CDR2 SYDVKM come from the germline V gene. This CDR3 is CASSLGGTDLSEQYF. CDR3 nucleotide sequence: TGTGCCAGCAGTTTGGGCGGGACCGACCTTAGCGAGCAGTACTTC.

The V call is TRBV7-2, the J call TRBJ1-2; D not resolved. Trimming took off 5 bases at V and 2 bases at J, with 3 bases between the two ends. The CDR3 loop spans 11 amino acids. CDR1 is SGHTA and CDR2 is FQGNSA in the germline V gene. CDR3 protein: CASSANYGYTF. The CDR3 DNA reads as TGTGCCAGCAGCGCGAACTATGGCTACACCTTC.

V is TRBV27 and J is TRBJ1-1, with D possibly being TRBD1 (6 bases). This CDR3 has 16 residues. V lost 7 bases and J 6 bases, leaving 24 bases between the germline ends. Germline V gene sequence: CDR1 MNHEY, CDR2 SMNVEV (reference sequence). The CDR3 protein is CASTLNPGTLGAEAFF. CDR3 nucleotide sequence: TGTGCCAGCACCCTCAACCCTGGGACACTCGGCGCTGAAGCTTTCTTT.

A single count supports this clone. This rearrangement joins TRBV2 to TRBJ1-2, with a tentative D call TRBD1 (5 bases). Trimming left V 5 bases short and J 2 bases short, with 9 bases between. The germline CDR1 and CDR2 sequences are SNHLY and FYNNEI. The CDR3 is made up of 13 amino acids. CDR3 sequence reads: CASSPQENYGYTF. In DNA, the CDR3 is TGTGCCAGCAGTCCACAGGAAAACTATGGCTACACCTTC.

The rearrangement uses TRBV7-8 and TRBJ2-7, with 13 bases fitting TRBD2. In germline, CDR1 is SGHVS, CDR2 FQNEAQ. The CDR3 has 15 residues. V dropped 5 bases and J dropped 3; count of bases not matched to a gene: 4. The CDR3 nucleotides read TGTGCCAGCAGCCCCTGGACTAGCGGGGGCTACGAGCAGTACTTC. Translated: CASSPWTSGGYEQYF.

This chain connects TRBV5-5 to TRBJ2-7, with 11 bases fitting TRBD1. Trimming removed 0 bases from V and 7 bases from J; junction bases left unmatched: 6. The germline gives CDR1 SGHKS, CDR2 YYEKEE (reference sequence). This CDR3 is built from 15 residues. CDR3 sequence reads: CASSLEGQGGREQYF. The CDR3 nucleotides read TGTGCCAGCAGCTTGGAGGGACAGGGGGGGAGGGAGCAGTACTTC.